This T cell receptor (beta chain) was documented in a study of T cell changes during pregnancy in multiple sclerosis. The ends lost 8 bases at V and 7 bases at J; junction bases unmatched: 17. The CDR3 is made up of 17 amino acids. Germline lookup yields CDR1 LNHDA and CDR2 SQIVND (reference sequence). The method was immunoSEQ multiplex PCR; TCRdb's version includes in-frame clones alone and lacks a portion of them. Of more than 50,000 clones detected, around 90% appear once; the ten largest clones hold 3.3%. The material sequenced was peripheral blood, taken in the first trimester of pregnancy. The rearrangement joins TRBV19 to TRBJ2-7; TRBD2 agrees at 13 bases. The sequence was obtained from a female donor in good health, enrolled as a control in a pregnancy study. Here the CDR3 reads CASSPPPTSGRASEQYF. CDR3 in DNA: TGTGCCAGTTCCCCGCCTCCTACTAGCGGGAGGGCGAGTGAGCAGTACTTC.